Here is one TCR beta chain with its context. The data are from a study of blood T cell repertoires in COVID-19. Study context: COVID-19 samples collected from the United States, Italy and Spain covered acute and convalescent phases. PBMCs, B-cell-depleted T cells, or T cells were the source of the cDNA or gDNA that made up the material.

Recovery meant two consecutive negative NP/OP PCR tests, professional clearance, or resolved symptoms. This CDR3 comprises 18 residues. Only in-frame clones appear in the TCRdb table, and some are missing; sequencing was by immunoSEQ multiplex PCR. The sample contains 140,000 to 150,000 clones, about 80% of which appear only once. The chain is built from TRBV21-1 and TRBJ1-1; the DNA was not compared with TRBD1, the D call given in the table. TRBV21-1 is a pseudogene locus. The sequence came from a woman aged 50 to 60 who had recovered from COVID-19. The sample comprised PBMCs or T cells enriched from blood (not recorded which). In DNA form, the CDR3 reads TGTGCCAGCAGCAAAGAAAGGGAAAGGCAGGGCGCTGGGCCAGAAGCTTTCTTT. This encodes CASSKERERQGAGPEAFF.